This TCR beta chain was recovered during a study of patients and donors after allogeneic stem cell transplantation. This clonotype occurred many times. V was cut by 4 bases and J by 1 base, with 14 bases left in between. The V gene's germline CDR1 is SGHRS and CDR2 YFSETQ. This CDR3 spans 15 amino acids. TCRdb used MiXCR to reprocess the RT-PCR reads, holding one entry per CDR3 protein. In the table there are approximately 410,000 distinct CDR3 sequences, more than 15% of which are singletons. This chain uses TRBV5-1 with TRBJ1-1; unclear D gene. The sequence came from a human donor who was either an allogeneic HSCT recipient or a stem cell or donor lymphocyte infusion donor (not recorded which). It is not recorded whose cells these are; they may come from a transplant donor. The sample was blood, either unsorted or a sorted T cell fraction (not recorded which). The CDR3 loop reads CASSPTGSQNTEAFF. Written as DNA, the CDR3 is TGCGCCAGCAGCCCCACGGGCAGCCAGAACACTGAAGCTTTCTTT.